These 26 T cell receptor beta chains were sequenced from one sample in a study of shared clonotypes between healthy human individuals. CD45RO negativity and positive selection for CCR7 defined naive CD8 cells, a population that excluded terminally differentiated effector memory CD45RA+ cells. The method was immunoSEQ multiplex PCR; TCRdb's version includes in-frame clones alone and lacks a portion of them. The sample records about 2.2 million clones, 90% to 95% being singletons. Input material: naive CD8+ T cells from PBMCs. The origin of the receptors is a man between 18 and 35 years old in good health. Some clones in this sample may be carry-over from other donors' samples.

The chain employs TRBV9 and TRBJ1-4; D perhaps matches TRBD1 (6 bases). The germline V gene encodes CDR1 SGDLS and CDR2 YYNGEE. The CDR3 spans 17 residues. V was trimmed by 3 bases and J by 8 bases, leaving 23 bases between them. The DNA of the CDR3 is TGTGCCAGCAGCGCCCTTAACGGGGGGGGCGCGGACGAAAAACTGTTTTTT. Protein sequence: CASSALNGGGADEKLFF.

V and J are TRBV15 and TRBJ2-2, with D perhaps matching TRBD1 (5 bases). This CDR3 is 18 amino acids long. CDR1 LNHNV and CDR2 YYDKDF come from the germline V gene (reference sequence). Trimming stripped 3 bases from V and 6 bases from J, with 23 bases between. In DNA form, the CDR3 reads TGTGCCACCAGCAGCACCGCATCAGCGCCCTTAGGGGCCGGGGAGCTGTTTTTT. Its translation: CATSSTASAPLGAGELFF.

The chain recombines TRBV27 with TRBJ1-1, with D perhaps TRBD1 (6 bases). CDR1 is MNHEY, CDR2 SMNVEV, per germline (reference sequence). The CDR3 is 17 residues long. Trimming left V 1 base short and J 1 base short, with 16 bases between. The CDR3 is CASSLLGGQGPNTEAFF. The CDR3 DNA is TGTGCCAGCAGTTTATTAGGGGGGCAGGGGCCGAACACTGAAGCTTTCTTT.

This chain joins TRBV11-2 and TRBJ2-7, with TRBD2 as a possible D gene (5 bases). V dropped 5 bases and J dropped 7 bases, with 15 bases sitting between them. The germline CDR1 and CDR2 sequences are SGHAT and FQNNGV. This CDR3 contains 13 residues. The CDR3 DNA follows: TGTGCCAGCAGCCCTGGCGGGCGCACGGAGCAGTACTTC. Residues: CASSPGGRTEQYF.

This clone was observed a single time. The chain employs TRBV29-1 and TRBJ1-2; D is undetermined. V was clipped by 5 bases and J by 6 bases, with 13 bases between them. The CDR3 sequence is 12 residues long. CDR1 and CDR2 (germline): SQVTM, ANQGSEA. The CDR3 spells CSVRYPIDGYTF. DNA for the CDR3: TGCAGCGTTAGGTACCCAATTGATGGCTACACCTTC. The whole variable domain, filled in from reference TRBV29-1 and TRBJ1-2, reads SAVISQKPSRDICQRGTSLTIQCQVDSQVTMMFWYRQQPGQSLTLIATANQGSEATYESGFVIDKFPISRPNLTFSTLTVSNMSPEDSSIYLCSVRYPIDGYTFGSGTRLTVV.

CDR3 DNA: TGCGCCAGCAGCCACCGGACAGGGCAGAACGAGCAGTACTTC. This encodes CASSHRTGQNEQYF. This chain uses TRBV4-1 with TRBJ2-7; 8 nucleotides align to TRBD1. The CDR3 contains 14 residues. The germline gives CDR1 MGHRA, CDR2 YSYEKL. J lost 5 bases, V lost 3 bases, and 6 bases had no gene match.

The rearrangement joins TRBV9 to TRBJ2-3, with D possibly being TRBD1 or TRBD2 (5 bases each). The V and J ends lost 2 bases and 2 bases respectively, with 9 bases between them. Germline V CDR1 and CDR2: SGDLS, YYNGEE. This CDR3 is built from 14 residues. The CDR3 coding sequence is TGTGCCAGCAGCGTCGGGGCGCTCACAGATACGCAGTATTTT. It specifies CASSVGALTDTQYF.

The J gene is TRBJ1-2, the V gene TRBV19; perhaps TRBD1 as D (5 bases). Germline V lookup: CDR1 LNHDA, CDR2 SQIVND (reference sequence). The CDR3 is made up of 14 amino acids. V gave up 5 bases and J gave up 7 bases, with 17 bases separating them. CDR3 protein: CASSWGTRAGGYTF. The DNA for the CDR3 is TGTGCCAGTAGTTGGGGGACGAGGGCTGGTGGCTACACCTTC.

This chain joins TRBV28 and TRBJ2-1, with 7 bases fitting TRBD2. The CDR3 has 16 amino acids. Trimming removed 6 bases from V and 0 bases from J; junction bases left unmatched: 8. The germline CDR1 and CDR2 sequences are MDHEN and SYDVKM. The CDR3, as DNA: TGTGCCAGCAGCCCCCTAGGCGGGAGCTCCTACAATGAGCAGTTCTTC. It codes for CASSPLGGSSYNEQFF.

Notes on this clone: Other DNA sequences within the sample encode an identical CDR3. V gene TRBV4-3 combines with J gene TRBJ1-2, with 10 bases aligning to TRBD1. The V segment lost 1 base and the J segment 8 bases; nucleotides outside the gene matches: 7. The germline gives CDR1 LGHNA, CDR2 YSLEER. This CDR3 has 15 amino acids. In DNA form, the CDR3 reads TGCGCCAGCAGCCAAGGGACAGGGGGGTTGGGGGGCTACACCTTC. Amino acids: CASSQGTGGLGGYTF.

The V and J genes are TRBV27 and TRBJ2-2; TRBD1 is a possible D gene (5 bases). CDR3 length: 15 residues. Germline V gene data show CDR1 as MNHEY and CDR2 as SMNVEV (reference sequence). Trimming left V 0 bases short and J 6 bases short, with 11 bases between. Written as DNA, the CDR3 is TGTGCCAGCAGTTTATCGATGGGGCAGTCCGGGGAGCTGTTTTTT. Its translation is CASSLSMGQSGELFF.

The chain joins TRBV19 to TRBJ2-7; TRBD1 might be the D (6 bases). The CDR3 consists of 17 residues. V was pared by 5 bases and J by 6 bases, with 26 bases between. Germline V gives CDR1 LNHDA, CDR2 SQIVND (reference sequence). The chain's CDR3 is CASSPGHGPSYLGEQYF. CDR3 DNA: TGTGCCAGTAGTCCGGGACATGGACCCTCATATTTAGGCGAGCAGTACTTC.

The chain recombines TRBV7-9 with TRBJ2-2, with D possibly matching TRBD2 (6 bases). V lost 3 bases and J 6 bases, leaving 11 bases between the germline ends. The length of the CDR3 is 14 residues. Germline lookup yields CDR1 SEHNR and CDR2 FQNEAQ (reference sequence). The CDR3, as DNA: TGTGCCAGCAGCTTTGGGGGGAGCCCCGGGGAGCTGTTTTTT. It translates to CASSFGGSPGELFF.

The V and J genes are TRBV28 and TRBJ2-7; D is possibly TRBD1 or TRBD2 (5 bases each). CDR3 length: 13 residues. Germline loops: CDR1 MDHEN, CDR2 SYDVKM. V lost 3 bases, J lost 7 bases, and 13 bases lay in between. The CDR3 loop is CASSFVGTEEQYF. In DNA form, the CDR3 reads TGTGCCAGCAGTTTTGTGGGGACGGAAGAGCAGTACTTC.

The rearrangement joins TRBV5-8 to TRBJ2-5; D remains unclear. V was clipped by 2 bases and J by 2 bases, with 10 bases between them. The CDR3 covers 14 residues. Germline assignment: CDR1 SGHTS and CDR2 YDEGEE. The CDR3: CASSLRAEQETQYF. The DNA of the CDR3 is TGTGCCAGCAGCTTAAGGGCAGAGCAAGAGACCCAGTACTTC.

The rearrangement links TRBV5-1 to TRBJ1-2; 8 bases map to TRBD1. The CDR3 is made up of 14 amino acids. V lost 4 bases, J lost 7 bases, and 9 bases stayed unmatched. The V gene's germline CDR1 is SGHRS and CDR2 YFSETQ. CDR3 DNA sequence: TGCGCCAGCAGCGGCCCAGGACAGGGCATTGGCTACACCTTC. It is translated as CASSGPGQGIGYTF.

This rearrangement joins TRBV7-9 to TRBJ1-1; the D is unclear. The CDR3 consists of 15 residues. Germline CDR1 SEHNR, CDR2 FQNEAQ (reference sequence). V dropped 1 base and J dropped 4 bases, with 13 bases sitting between them. CDR3 loop: CASSLVKTTRTEAFF. The CDR3 DNA is TGTGCCAGCAGCTTAGTAAAGACAACGCGCACTGAAGCTTTCTTT.

V and J are TRBV2 and TRBJ2-7, with TRBD2 as a possible D gene (6 bases). The CDR3 runs to 12 residues. V lost 8 bases, J lost 1 base, and 9 bases lay in between. CDR1 is SNHLY, CDR2 FYNNEI, per germline. CDR3: CASGGGSYEQYF. The DNA of the CDR3 is TGTGCCAGCGGTGGGGGGTCCTACGAGCAGTACTTC.

This clone was seen a few times. The chain joins TRBV5-6 to TRBJ1-1; D uncertain. Deletions cut 3 bases from V and 4 bases from J, with 10 bases between. Germline CDR1 reads SGHDT; CDR2 reads YYEEEE. This CDR3 comprises 13 residues. The CDR3: CASSWGGITEAFF. The DNA for the CDR3 is TGTGCCAGCAGCTGGGGAGGGATCACTGAAGCTTTCTTT.

This clone was detected only once. J is TRBJ2-7 and V is TRBV19; TRBD1 might be the D (6 bases). Trimming removed 5 bases from V and 1 base from J, with 21 bases in between. Germline lookup yields CDR1 LNHDA and CDR2 SQIVND (reference sequence). There are 17 residues in the CDR3. The CDR3 protein is CASSEGFYRDASYEQYF. The CDR3 region has the DNA TGTGCCAGTAGTGAGGGCTTCTACAGGGACGCTTCCTACGAGCAGTACTTC.

J is TRBJ1-3 and V is TRBV14; D might be TRBD1 (5 bases). Germline V gives CDR1 SGHDN, CDR2 FVKESK. The CDR3 totals 16 residues. V was shortened by 7 bases and J by 4 bases, with 20 bases between the two germline ends. The CDR3: CASNRLGPSGGNTIYF. The CDR3, as DNA: TGTGCCAGCAACCGATTGGGACCCTCGGGGGGAAACACCATATATTTT.

The CDR3 coding sequence is TGTGCCAGCAGTTTAGCCGGGAGGAGGTTATGGCAGTACTTC. This gives the protein CASSLAGRRLWQYF. The chain recombines TRBV27 with TRBJ2-7; TRBD2 aligns across 7 bases. With V trimmed by 2 bases and J by 9 bases, 10 bases remained unmatched. The CDR3 has 14 amino acids. Germline V gene sequence: CDR1 MNHEY, CDR2 SMNVEV (reference sequence).

The rearrangement joins TRBV27 to TRBJ2-1; 7 bases agree with TRBD1. From germline, CDR1 is MNHEY and CDR2 SMNVEV (reference sequence). The CDR3 is 16 residues long. After removal of 2 bases from V and 4 bases from J, the junction contained 8 bases not matched to a gene. The CDR3: CASSLSGQADYNEQFF. In DNA form, the CDR3 reads TGTGCCAGCAGTTTAAGTGGACAGGCGGATTACAATGAGCAGTTCTTC.

In its sample, this clone was seen once. The V gene is TRBV6-1, the J gene TRBJ1-1, with 10 bases fitting TRBD1. The CDR3 is 15 residues long. Unmatched junction bases numbered 7, after V lost 4 bases and J lost 5 bases. The germline V gene has CDR1 MNHNS and CDR2 SASEGT. CDR3 bases: TGTGCCAGCAGTGTGCCGGGACAGGGGTGGACTGAAGCTTTCTTT. It is translated as CASSVPGQGWTEAFF.

The chain links TRBV28 to TRBJ1-5; D remains ambiguous. The CDR3 consists of 16 residues. V was clipped by 5 bases and J by 11 bases, with 25 bases between them. The germline V gene encodes CDR1 MDHEN and CDR2 SYDVKM. The CDR3 region is CASSDYQRAPGRAQHF. The CDR3 nucleotides read TGTGCCAGCAGTGATTACCAGCGGGCTCCCGGTAGGGCCCAGCATTTT.

V is TRBV19 and J is TRBJ2-7; 9 bases are shared with TRBD2. The CDR3 runs 15 residues. Germline values: CDR1 LNHDA, CDR2 SQIVND (reference sequence). V trimming: 2 bases; J trimming: 4 bases; junction bases outside the gene matches: 6. In DNA form, the CDR3 reads TGTGCCAGTAGTATAAGCGGGAGGTCTGATTACGAGCAGTACTTC. This translates into CASSISGRSDYEQYF.